Following are 2 T cell receptor beta chains from one sample sequenced in a study of PD-1 blockade in classical Hodgkin lymphoma (dated by TCRdb to about 2020). The label giving this sample's time point can be read as: cycle 4 day 1 (C4D1), after 5 to 7 weeks of nivolumab. All trial patients had relapsed after autologous stem cell transplantation, with cohorts A, B and C differing in prior brentuximab vedotin exposure. To prepare the library, the immunoSEQ multiplex PCR assay was applied. Held by TCRdb, this immuneACCESS table contains in-frame sequences only and omits some clones. Under half of the omission traces to an unresolved V gene where checked; the cause of the rest is unknown. The sample data list under 50,000 clones, and just over 65% of these were observed just once. The ten largest clonotypes hold about 3.4% of the sample. Source: peripheral blood mononuclear cells (PBMCs), taken before the fourth cycle of nivolumab. These receptors all come from a human donor with classical Hodgkin lymphoma.

The gene calls are TRBV7-6 and TRBJ1-6; TRBD1 aligns across 10 bases. The CDR3 runs 18 residues. Looked up from germline, CDR1 is SGHVS and CDR2 is FNYEAQ. Losses at the gene ends were 6 bases for V and 7 bases for J; bases not matched to a gene: 15. The CDR3 protein is CASRLAPPGTGDNSPLHF. CDR3 sequence (DNA): TGTGCCAGCAGGCTAGCCCCCCCCGGGACAGGGGACAATTCACCCCTCCACTTT.

This clone was seen only a few times. This sequence joins TRBV28 and TRBJ2-5; maybe TRBD2 (6 bases). The CDR3 has 15 residues. Deletions cut 2 bases from V and 5 bases from J, with 15 bases between. The V gene's germline CDR1 is MDHEN and CDR2 SYDVKM. CDR3 amino acids: CASSLRRGRSETQYF. As DNA, the CDR3 is TGTGCCAGCAGTTTACGGCGGGGTCGGAGCGAGACCCAGTACTTC.